The TCR beta chain described here comes from a study of T cell clonotyping in hematopoietic cell transplantation. Of note for this clone: The antigen is unknown.

Notes on the study in general: No sorting was done, leaving CD4 and CD8 contributions mixed.

Germline values: CDR1 SGHTA, CDR2 FQGNSA. The CDR3 length is 13 residues. Trimming took 3 bases from V and 4 from J; bases not matched to a gene: 3. Measured with immunoSEQ multiplex PCR; TCRdb has only the in-frame clones, and not every one. In the table there are 14,000 or so clones, around 97% of which are singletons. The rearrangement uses TRBV7-2 and TRBJ2-7, with 7 bases aligning to TRBD1. Material: peripheral blood mononuclear cells, obtained 30 days after allogeneic stem cell transplant. This receptor was taken from a female patient aged 50 to 60 who had an allogeneic stem cell transplant from an unrelated donor, so T cells may come from the graft donor. Some clones in this sample may be carry-over from other donors' samples. The CDR3 coding sequence is TGTGCCAGCAGCTTGGGACAGCTTTACGAGCAGTACTTC. Residues: CASSLGQLYEQYF.